What follows describes a single T cell receptor beta chain. The sample originates from a study of PD-1 blockade in classical Hodgkin lymphoma. Stated time point: newly diagnosed, previously untreated cHL patient sample. Serving as comparison were PBMCs from newly diagnosed, untreated classical Hodgkin lymphoma, which were sequenced alongside the relapsed/refractory trial patients. TCRdb's copy holds only in-frame clones and misses some; the assay was immunoSEQ multiplex PCR. The sample lists around 26,000 clones; approximately 95% were seen once. CDR1 SGDLS and CDR2 YYNGEE come from the germline V gene. The trim removed 5 bases at V and 3 bases at J, leaving 4 bases unmatched. The CDR3 length is 14 residues.

The sequenced sample consisted of peripheral blood mononuclear cells (PBMCs). The clonotype originates from a human donor with classical Hodgkin lymphoma. V usage is TRBV9 and J usage is TRBJ1-1, with TRBD1 matching 10 bases. The CDR3 region is CASRAGTGDTEAFF. CDR3 DNA: TGTGCCAGCAGAGCCGGGACAGGGGACACTGAAGCTTTCTTT.